This T cell receptor beta chain was recovered during a study of T-cell memory formation after mild COVID-19. Concerning this clonotype itself: Its antigen is unidentified. At one end, the junction sequence differs from germline, possibly due to a read error.

Germline V gene sequence: CDR1 SGHVS, CDR2 FNYEAQ. The CDR3 has 15 amino acids. MiXCR, applied by TCRdb to the 5' RACE reads, yields one record per CDR3 protein. The data show around 390,000 distinct CDR3 sequences, approximately 16% seen once. Findings and limits, study-wide: Mainly CM and EM harbored the contracting CD4+ clones; mainly EMRA harbored the CD8+ ones. The second-wave clones peaking on day 37 were not confirmed as SARS-CoV-2-specific. Pre-infection memory contained some responding clones, which suggested that cross-reactive memory had joined.

The chain carries TRBV7-6 and TRBJ1-4; TRBD1 might be the D (5 bases). This TCR was recovered from a man younger than 30 who had mild COVID-19 (a few samples of this study predate the infection). Cell type and time point are not known. Material: PBMCs or a T cell subset sorted from them (not recorded which). The CDR3 DNA reads TGTGCCAGCAGCCTAGCGACGGGGCGGGGTGAAAAACTGTTTTTT. Protein product: CASSLATGRGEKLFF.